These T cell receptor beta chains were read from a single sample in a study of T-cell reconstitution after alpha-beta-depleted transplantation in children. MiXCR was run by TCRdb on the PCR reads, yielding one entry per CDR3 protein. In the table there are just over 950,000 distinct CDR3 sequences, about 26% of which are singletons. Material: PBMCs, mostly from graft donor cells, obtained 360 days after TCRalphabeta/CD19-depleted stem cell transplant. These receptors were collected from a boy younger than two who had a stem cell transplant for SCID, so the T cells may come from the graft donor. Both conserved end residues are part of each CDR3. D genes are given only for firm matches. Some rows have no size entry. The others give once, few or many, or a class for an expanded clone.

v_gene	j_gene	abundance	d_gene	CDR3nt	CDR3aa
TRBV4-1	TRBJ2-2	few	-	TGCGCCAGCAGCCAAGATGGGCAGTTAATGAACACCGGGGAGCTGTTTTTT	CASSQDGQLMNTGELFF
TRBV30	TRBJ2-3	-	TRBD1	TGTGCCTGGAGTTCGACAGGGCCCACAGATACGCAGTATTTT	CAWSSTGPTDTQYF
TRBV12-3/TRBV12-4	TRBJ1-4	-	-	TGTGCCAGCAGTTTGTGGCTAAAGGACGAAAAACTGTTTTTT	CASSLWLKDEKLFF
TRBV9	TRBJ1-5	few	-	TGTGCCAGCAGCTTCGAAGACATTCCCAATCAGCCCCAGCATTTT	CASSFEDIPNQPQHF
TRBV12-3/TRBV12-4	TRBJ2-3	few	TRBD2	TGTGCCAGCACCCCCTTTGGACTAGCGGGGGGGCCAGATACGCAGTATTTT	CASTPFGLAGGPDTQYF
TRBV6-5	TRBJ1-5	-	TRBD1	TGTGCCAGCAGTTACGCGGCAGGGGGGTCGCGCAATCAGCCCCAGCATTTT	CASSYAAGGSRNQPQHF
TRBV24-1	TRBJ2-2	-	-	TGTGCCACCAGTGATCCTAGTACCGGGGAGCTGTTTTTT	CATSDPSTGELFF
TRBV12-3/TRBV12-4	TRBJ2-1	-	-	TGTGCCAGCAGTATTAGGGGCGGTGGGAACAATGAGCAGTTCTTC	CASSIRGGGNNEQFF
TRBV14	TRBJ1-1	few	TRBD1	TGTGCCAGCAGCCGGATCGGGACAGGGGCCGTGAACACTGAAGCTTTCTTT	CASSRIGTGAVNTEAFF
TRBV27	TRBJ2-2	-	-	TGTGCCAGCAGTTTATTGGGACCCACCGGGGAGCTGTTTTTT	CASSLLGPTGELFF
TRBV5-1	TRBJ1-1	-	-	TGCGCCAGCAGCTTATCCCAGGGTTCCATGAACACTGAAGCTTTCTTT	CASSLSQGSMNTEAFF
TRBV5-1	TRBJ2-7	many	TRBD1	TGCGCCAGCAGCTTCCCCGGGACAGGGGGCACCGAGCAGTACTTC	CASSFPGTGGTEQYF
TRBV5-1	TRBJ2-2	few	-	TGCGCCAGCAGCTTGGATGTCCTCACCGGGGAGCTGTTTTTT	CASSLDVLTGELFF